This T cell receptor beta chain was captured by sequencing in a study of blood T cell repertoires in COVID-19. Study details: PBMCs, B-cell-depleted T cells, or T cells were the source of the cDNA or gDNA that made up the material.

As handled by the study authors: Estimates of nucleated cell counts were drawn from the amplification of reference gene primers. Only in-frame clones appear in the TCRdb table, and some are missing; sequencing was by immunoSEQ multiplex PCR. That table supplies the V and J calls and clone size; D and trimming were determined from the DNA. The table shows about 220,000 clones, with about 88% occurring only once. The CDR3 has 19 amino acids. The germline CDR1 and CDR2 sequences are SGHTA and FQGNSA. Trimming removed 6 bases from V and 4 bases from J; junction bases left unmatched: 21. The V and J genes are TRBV7-2 and TRBJ2-7, with 10 positions matching TRBD2. The source is a man in his fifties or sixties who had recovered from COVID-19. Sequencing was carried out using peripheral blood. The CDR3 nucleotides read TGTGCCAGCAGGATCTCGAGTGCTAGCGGGAGAACACGAGGATACGAGCAGTACTTC. Residues: CASRISSASGRTRGYEQYF.